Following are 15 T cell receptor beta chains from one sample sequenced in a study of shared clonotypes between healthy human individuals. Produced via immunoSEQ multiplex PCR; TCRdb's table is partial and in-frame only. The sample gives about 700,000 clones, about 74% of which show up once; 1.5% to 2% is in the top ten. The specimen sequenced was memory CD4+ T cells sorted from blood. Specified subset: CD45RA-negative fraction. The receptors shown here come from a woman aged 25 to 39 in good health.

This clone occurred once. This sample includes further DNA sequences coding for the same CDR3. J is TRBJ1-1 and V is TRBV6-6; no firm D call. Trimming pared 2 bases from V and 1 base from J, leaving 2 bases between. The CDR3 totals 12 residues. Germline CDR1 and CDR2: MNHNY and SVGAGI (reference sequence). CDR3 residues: CASSYQNTEAFF. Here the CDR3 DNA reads TGTGCCAGCAGTTACCAGAACACTGAAGCTTTCTTT.

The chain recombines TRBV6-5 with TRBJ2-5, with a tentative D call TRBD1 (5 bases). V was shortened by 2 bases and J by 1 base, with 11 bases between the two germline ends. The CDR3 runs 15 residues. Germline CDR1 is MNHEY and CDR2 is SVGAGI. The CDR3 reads CASSYAPTGQETQYF. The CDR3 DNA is TGTGCCAGCAGTTACGCACCTACAGGCCAAGAGACCCAGTACTTC.

CDR3 bases: TGTGCCAGCAGTTGGGCTCTTGGTGAAAAACTGTTTTTT. Translation: CASSWALGEKLFF. V usage is TRBV28 and J usage is TRBJ1-4; no clear D gene. Germline V gives CDR1 MDHEN, CDR2 SYDVKM. V dropped 4 bases and J dropped 7 bases, with 10 bases sitting between them. The CDR3 is made up of 13 amino acids. Full variable domain (outside the CDR3, taken from reference TRBV28 and TRBJ1-4): DVKVTQSSRYLVKRTGEKVFLECVQDMDHENMFWYRQDPGLGLRLIYFSYDVKMKEKGDIPEGYSVSREKKERFSLILESASTNQTSMYLCASSWALGEKLFFGSGTQLSVL.

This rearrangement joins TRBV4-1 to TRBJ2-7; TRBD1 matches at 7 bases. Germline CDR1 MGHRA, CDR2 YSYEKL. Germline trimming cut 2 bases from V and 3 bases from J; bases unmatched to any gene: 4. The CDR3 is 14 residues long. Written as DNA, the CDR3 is TGCGCCAGCAGCCAACCGGGACAGATCTACGAGCAGTACTTC. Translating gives CASSQPGQIYEQYF.

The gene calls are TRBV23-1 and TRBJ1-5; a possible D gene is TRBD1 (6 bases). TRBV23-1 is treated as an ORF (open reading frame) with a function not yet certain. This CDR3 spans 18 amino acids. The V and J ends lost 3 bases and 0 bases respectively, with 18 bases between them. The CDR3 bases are TGCGCCAGCAGTCATTCGGGATTACAGGGAAATAGCAATCAGCCCCAGCATTTT. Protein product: CASSHSGLQGNSNQPQHF.

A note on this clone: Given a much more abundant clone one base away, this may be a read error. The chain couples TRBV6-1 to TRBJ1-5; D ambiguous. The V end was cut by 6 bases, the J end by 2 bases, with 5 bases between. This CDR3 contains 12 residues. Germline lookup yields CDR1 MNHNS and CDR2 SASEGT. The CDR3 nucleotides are TGTGCCAGCAGCCAGGGCAATCAGCCCCAGCATTTT. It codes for CASSQGNQPQHF.

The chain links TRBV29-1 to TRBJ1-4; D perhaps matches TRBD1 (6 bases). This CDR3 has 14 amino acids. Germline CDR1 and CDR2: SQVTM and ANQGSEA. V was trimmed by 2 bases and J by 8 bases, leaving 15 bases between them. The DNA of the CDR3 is TGCAGCGTTGAATCTCCCCCCGGGGGCGAAAAACTGTTTTTT. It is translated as CSVESPPGGEKLFF.

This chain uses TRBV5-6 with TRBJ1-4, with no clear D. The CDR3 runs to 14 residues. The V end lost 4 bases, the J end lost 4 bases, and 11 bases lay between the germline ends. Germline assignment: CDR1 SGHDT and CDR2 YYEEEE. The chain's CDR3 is CASSPLDGNEKLFF. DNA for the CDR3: TGTGCCAGCAGCCCCCTCGATGGTAATGAAAAACTGTTTTTT.

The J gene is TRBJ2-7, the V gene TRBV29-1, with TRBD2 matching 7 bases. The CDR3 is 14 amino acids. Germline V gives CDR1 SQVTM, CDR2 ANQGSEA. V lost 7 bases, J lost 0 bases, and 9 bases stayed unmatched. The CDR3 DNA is TGCAGCGGCATATGGGGGGAGGGCTCCTACGAGCAGTACTTC. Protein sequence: CSGIWGEGSYEQYF.

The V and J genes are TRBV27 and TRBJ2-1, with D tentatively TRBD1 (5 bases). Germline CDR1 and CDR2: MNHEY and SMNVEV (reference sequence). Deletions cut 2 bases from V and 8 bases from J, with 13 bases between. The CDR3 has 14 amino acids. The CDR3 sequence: CASSLLPQGDEQFF. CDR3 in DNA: TGTGCCAGCAGTTTACTTCCTCAGGGTGATGAGCAGTTCTTC.

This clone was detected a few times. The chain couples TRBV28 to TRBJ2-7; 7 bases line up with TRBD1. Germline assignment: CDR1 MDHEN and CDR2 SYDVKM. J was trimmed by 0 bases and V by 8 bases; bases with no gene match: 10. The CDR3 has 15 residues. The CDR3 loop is CASLRQGRPSYEQYF. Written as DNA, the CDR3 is TGTGCCAGCCTTAGACAGGGAAGACCCTCCTACGAGCAGTACTTC.

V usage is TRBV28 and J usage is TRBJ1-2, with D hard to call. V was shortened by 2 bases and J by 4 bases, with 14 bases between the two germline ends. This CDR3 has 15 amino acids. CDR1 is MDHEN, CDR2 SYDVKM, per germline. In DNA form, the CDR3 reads TGTGCCAGCAGTTTAATGGACGGAATTATCTATGGCTACACCTTC. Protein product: CASSLMDGIIYGYTF.

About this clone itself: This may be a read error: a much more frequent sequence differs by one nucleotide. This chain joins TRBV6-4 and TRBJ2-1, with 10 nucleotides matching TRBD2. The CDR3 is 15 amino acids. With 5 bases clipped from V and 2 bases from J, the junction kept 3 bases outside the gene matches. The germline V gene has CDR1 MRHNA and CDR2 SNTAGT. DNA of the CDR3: TGTGCCAGCAGTCAAGCGGGAGGGACCTACAATGAGCAGTTCTTC. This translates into CASSQAGGTYNEQFF.

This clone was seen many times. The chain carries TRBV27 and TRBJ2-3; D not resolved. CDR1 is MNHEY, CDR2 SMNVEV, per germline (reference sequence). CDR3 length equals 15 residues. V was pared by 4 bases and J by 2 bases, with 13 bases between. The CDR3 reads CASSSDFLHTDTQYF. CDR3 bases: TGTGCCAGCAGTTCAGACTTTTTACACACAGATACGCAGTATTTT.

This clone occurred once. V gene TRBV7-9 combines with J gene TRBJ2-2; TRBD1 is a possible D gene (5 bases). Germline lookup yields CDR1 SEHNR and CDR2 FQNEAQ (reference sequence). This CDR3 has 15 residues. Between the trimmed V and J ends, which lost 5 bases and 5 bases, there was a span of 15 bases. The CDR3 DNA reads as TGTGCCAGCAGCGCGCCGGCAGGGCCGACCGGGGAGCTGTTTTTT. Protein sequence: CASSAPAGPTGELFF.